One and the same sample provided the 30 T cell receptor beta chains below, sequenced in a study of cytomegalovirus exposure and HLA in healthy donors. The primer mix had 60 Vbeta and 13 Jbeta primers. The method was immunoSEQ multiplex PCR; TCRdb's version includes in-frame clones alone and lacks a portion of them. The top ten hold roughly 2.7% of the sample, which has about 130,000 clones, 17% seen once. Input material: PBMCs. The receptors were sampled from a female donor in good health and CMV-seropositive.

The chain combines TRBV7-8 with TRBJ2-7, with 8 bases identical to TRBD2. Germline V CDR1 and CDR2: SGHVS, FQNEAQ. The CDR3 totals 13 residues. V gave up 8 bases and J gave up 5 bases; unmatched junction bases: 8. The CDR3 DNA reads TGTGCCAGCTCTTGGCGGGGGGCTAACGAGCAGTACTTC. This sequence encodes CASSWRGANEQYF.

This clone was seen only a few times. CDR3 in DNA: TGTGCCAGCAGTTTATATGGCGATCTTACTAGACCTGAAGCTTTCTTT. It translates to CASSLYGDLTRPEAFF. The V and J genes are TRBV27 and TRBJ1-1, with D hard to call. The CDR3 has 16 amino acids. V lost 1 base and J 6 bases, leaving 18 bases between the germline ends. CDR1 is MNHEY, CDR2 SMNVEV, per germline (reference sequence).

The rearrangement links TRBV11-3 to TRBJ1-1; TRBD1 matches at 7 bases. CDR3 size: 13 residues. Germline V gene lookup returns CDR1 SGHNT and CDR2 YENEEA. V gave up 8 bases and J gave up 0 bases; unmatched junction bases: 3. CDR3 bases: TGTGCCAGCTCACAGGGGATGAACACTGAAGCTTTCTTT. This translates into CASSQGMNTEAFF.

This clone was seen only a few times. This sequence joins TRBV6-5 and TRBJ2-2; tentative D call: TRBD1 (6 bases). V gave up 6 bases and J gave up 2 bases, with 13 bases separating them. This CDR3 spans 15 amino acids. CDR1 and CDR2 from the germline V gene are MNHEY and SVGAGI. The CDR3 bases are TGTGCCAGCAGCGGACAGCTAACCAACACCGGGGAGCTGTTTTTT. Protein product: CASSGQLTNTGELFF.

This clone appeared a few times. The rearrangement uses TRBV7-9 and TRBJ2-2, with 8 positions matching TRBD1. Trimming at V came to 4 bases and at J to 5 bases, leaving 12 bases not matched to a gene. The V gene's germline CDR1 is SEHNR and CDR2 FQNEAQ (reference sequence). This CDR3 contains 17 residues. The CDR3 region is CASSSKPGGASTGELFF. CDR3 DNA sequence: TGTGCCAGCAGCTCTAAACCAGGGGGCGCGAGTACCGGGGAGCTGTTTTTT.

The chain has TRBV2 and TRBJ2-7, with 10 bases that match TRBD2. The CDR3 has 15 amino acids. Germline V gives CDR1 SNHLY, CDR2 FYNNEI. V dropped 6 bases and J dropped 2; count of bases not matched to a gene: 7. The CDR3 is CASSERTSGTYEQYF. As DNA, the CDR3 is TGTGCCAGCAGCGAACGGACTAGCGGTACCTACGAGCAGTACTTC.

This clone was seen a handful of times. This chain uses TRBV4-3 with TRBJ1-5, with TRBD1 matching over 8 bases. Germline assignment: CDR1 LGHNA and CDR2 YSLEER. The ends lost 0 bases at V and 6 bases at J; junction bases unmatched: 4. The CDR3 consists of 15 residues. The CDR3 loop reads CASSQDPRGLQPQHF. CDR3 coding DNA: TGCGCCAGCAGCCAAGATCCCAGGGGGCTTCAGCCCCAGCATTTT.

CDR3 sequence: CASSQVVPQGRDYGYTF. The CDR3, as DNA: TGCGCCAGCAGCCAAGTCGTCCCTCAGGGGAGGGACTATGGCTACACCTTC. The rearrangement uses TRBV4-1 and TRBJ1-2; the D gene is possibly TRBD1 (6 bases). In germline, CDR1 is MGHRA, CDR2 YSYEKL. CDR3 size: 17 residues. The ends were cut back, 1 base at V and 3 bases at J, with 18 bases in the middle.

In its sample, this clone was seen a few times. This chain joins TRBV10-2 and TRBJ2-7, with TRBD1 identical over 9 bases. The CDR3 loop spans 13 amino acids. V lost 5 bases, J lost 3 bases, and 2 bases stayed unmatched. Germline lookup yields CDR1 WSHSY and CDR2 SAAADI. The CDR3 bases are TGCGCCAGCAGTCTGACAGGGGGCTACGAGCAGTACTTC. Its protein product is CASSLTGGYEQYF.

J is TRBJ2-5 and V is TRBV5-1; possible D gene TRBD2, 6 bases. This CDR3 region has 14 residues. V dropped 4 bases and J dropped 0 bases, with 10 bases sitting between them. In germline, CDR1 is SGHRS, CDR2 YFSETQ. The CDR3 loop reads CASSAGGHQETQYF. CDR3 nucleotides: TGCGCCAGCAGCGCCGGGGGACACCAAGAGACCCAGTACTTC.

This clone ranks as medium-sized. The chain employs TRBV6-5 and TRBJ1-4; D is possibly TRBD1 (6 bases). Germline assignment: CDR1 MNHEY and CDR2 SVGAGI. V was clipped by 4 bases and J by 8 bases, with 11 bases between them. The CDR3 is made up of 13 amino acids. DNA for the CDR3: TGTGCCAGCAGTTTGGGACAAATGGAAAAACTGTTTTTT. Encoded protein: CASSLGQMEKLFF.

The genes are TRBV7-6 and TRBJ2-2, with 11 bases matching TRBD1. Germline CDR1 is SGHVS and CDR2 is FNYEAQ. This CDR3 is built from 16 residues. The ends lost 6 bases at V and 3 bases at J; junction bases unmatched: 6. The CDR3 bases are TGTGCCAGCAGGCTCGGACAGGGGGCGGACACCGGGGAGCTGTTTTTT. Protein: CASRLGQGADTGELFF.

CDR3 nucleotide sequence: TGTGCCAGCTCACCCCGGGGGGCCAGAACAGATACGCAGTATTTT. Translation: CASSPRGARTDTQYF. This chain uses TRBV18 with TRBJ2-3, with a tentative D call TRBD2 (7 bases). Germline V gives CDR1 KGHSH, CDR2 LQKENI. The V and J ends lost 3 bases and 3 bases respectively, with 13 bases between them. This CDR3 region has 15 residues.

The chain has TRBV2 and TRBJ1-2; 10 bases agree with TRBD1. Germline CDR1 reads SNHLY; CDR2 reads FYNNEI. V lost 5 bases to trimming and J lost 1 base; unmatched junction nucleotides: 13. CDR3 length: 18 amino acids. The CDR3 loop is CASSRTGGLYNGNYGYTF. In DNA form, the CDR3 reads TGTGCCAGCAGTCGGACAGGGGGGTTATACAATGGTAACTATGGCTACACCTTC.

In its sample, this clone was seen a few times. The genes are TRBV29-1 and TRBJ2-6, with 12 bases identical to TRBD1. Germline V gives CDR1 SQVTM, CDR2 ANQGSEA. The CDR3 loop spans 16 amino acids. V shed 6 bases, J shed 3 bases, and the junction held 6 bases outside the gene matches. The CDR3 nucleotides read TGCAGCGTGGCCGGGACAGGGGGCTTTGGGGCCAACGTCCTGACTTTC. This encodes CSVAGTGGFGANVLTF.

This clone turned up a few times. The chain couples TRBV30 to TRBJ1-6; a weak D match, TRBD1 (5 bases). The germline CDR1 and CDR2 sequences are GTSNPN and SVGIG (reference sequence). Trimming pared 5 bases from V and 9 bases from J, leaving 17 bases between. The CDR3 length is 14 residues. The CDR3 region has the DNA TGTGCCTGGCGGGAGTATATGGGGCCTTCACCCCTCCACTTT. Protein sequence: CAWREYMGPSPLHF.

CDR3 amino acids: CASSPDMDRVGYTF. CDR3 nucleotide sequence: TGCGCCAGCAGCCCGGATATGGACAGGGTTGGCTACACCTTC. The V call is TRBV5-1, the J call TRBJ1-2, with 8 bases aligning to TRBD1. The V segment lost 4 bases and the J segment 7 bases; nucleotides outside the gene matches: 9. The CDR3 spans 14 residues. In germline, CDR1 is SGHRS, CDR2 YFSETQ.

The rearrangement links TRBV4-3 to TRBJ2-7; no clear D. V dropped 1 base and J dropped 5 bases, with 12 bases sitting between them. This CDR3 has 14 amino acids. Germline CDR1 and CDR2: LGHNA and YSLEER. This CDR3 reads CASSQGAGRNEQYF. The CDR3 DNA follows: TGCGCCAGCAGCCAAGGCGCAGGCCGGAACGAGCAGTACTTC.

The chain carries TRBV5-1 and TRBJ2-7, with D hard to call. CDR1 is SGHRS, CDR2 YFSETQ, per germline. V dropped 0 bases and J dropped 6 bases, with 7 bases sitting between them. The CDR3 has 12 amino acids. CDR3 protein: CASSLELSEQYF. The DNA for the CDR3 is TGCGCCAGCAGCTTGGAACTCTCCGAGCAGTACTTC.

This clone was found a few times. The chain uses TRBV5-1 and TRBJ2-7; D is ambiguous. Germline CDR1 reads SGHRS; CDR2 reads YFSETQ. V lost 0 bases to trimming and J lost 3 bases, with 10 bases between them. This CDR3 has 14 residues. CDR3 residues: CASSLGGTNYEQYF. CDR3 DNA: TGCGCCAGCAGCTTGGGTGGAACTAACTACGAGCAGTACTTC.

The V and J genes are TRBV5-6 and TRBJ2-3; perhaps TRBD1 as D (5 bases). V was shortened by 4 bases and J by 6 bases, with 15 bases between the two germline ends. This CDR3 is built from 14 residues. Germline CDR1 and CDR2: SGHDT and YYEEEE. For the CDR3, the DNA is TGTGCCAGCAGCCTCCTGGGGCAAGCCGATACGCAGTATTTT. It encodes CASSLLGQADTQYF.

This clone was seen more than once but under ten times. This sequence joins TRBV30 and TRBJ2-3; D is possibly TRBD2 (6 bases). This CDR3 region has 15 residues. Trimming left V 0 bases short and J 4 bases short, with 14 bases between. CDR1 and CDR2 (germline): GTSNPN, SVGIG (reference sequence). The CDR3 loop is CAWSVGGTLADTQYF. The CDR3 DNA sequence: TGTGCCTGGAGTGTAGGAGGGACTCTGGCAGATACGCAGTATTTT.

This clone occurred a few times. The J gene is TRBJ2-5, the V gene TRBV4-3, with 9 bases aligning to TRBD2. Per the germline V gene, CDR1 is LGHNA and CDR2 is YSLEER. V lost 2 bases to trimming and J lost 3 bases; unmatched junction nucleotides: 4. The CDR3 contains 15 residues. CDR3 sequence reads: CASSQLTSGKETQYF. The CDR3 DNA reads as TGCGCCAGCAGCCAACTGACTAGCGGTAAAGAGACCCAGTACTTC.

This chain joins TRBV2 and TRBJ2-7; D is perhaps TRBD1 (5 bases). The CDR3 runs to 14 residues. Deletions cut 8 bases from V and 3 bases from J, with 17 bases between. Germline CDR1 reads SNHLY; CDR2 reads FYNNEI. The CDR3 reads CASDWLGQGYEQYF. The CDR3 region has the DNA TGTGCCAGCGACTGGTTGGGCCAGGGCTACGAGCAGTACTTC.

The sample holds a few counts of this clone. J is TRBJ2-3 and V is TRBV6-5; possibly TRBD1 for D (6 bases). This CDR3 contains 14 residues. V was clipped by 2 bases and J by 4 bases, with 10 bases between them. Germline CDR1 reads MNHEY; CDR2 reads SVGAGI. CDR3 DNA sequence: TGTGCCAGCAGTTACGAACAGGGAGCAGATACGCAGTATTTT. Translated, it gives CASSYEQGADTQYF.

The chain employs TRBV27 and TRBJ1-1; no clear D gene. Germline V gene data show CDR1 as MNHEY and CDR2 as SMNVEV (reference sequence). This CDR3 is built from 15 residues. V was clipped by 8 bases and J by 3 bases, with 19 bases between them. The CDR3 loop is CASVRVRGSDTEAFF. The CDR3, as DNA: TGTGCCAGCGTTCGTGTGCGAGGTTCCGACACTGAAGCTTTCTTT.

In this sample, this clone turned up a few times. The chain is built from TRBV6-5 and TRBJ1-2; D possibly corresponds to TRBD1 (6 bases). From germline, CDR1 is MNHEY and CDR2 SVGAGI. V was shortened by 0 bases and J by 7 bases, with 18 bases between the two germline ends. This CDR3 comprises 16 residues. Here the CDR3 reads CASSYSGDTILAGYTF. The CDR3 nucleotides read TGTGCCAGCAGTTACTCCGGGGACACTATCCTAGCTGGCTACACCTTC.

V gene TRBV6-5 combines with J gene TRBJ2-5; D unclear. CDR3 length: 14 residues. With 2 bases removed from V and 5 bases from J, the gap between germline ends came to 12 bases. CDR1 and CDR2 from the germline V gene are MNHEY and SVGAGI. The CDR3 nucleotides are TGTGCCAGCAGTTACCCATCCAGCAGGGAGACCCAGTACTTC. Encoded protein: CASSYPSSRETQYF.

V usage is TRBV6-5 and J usage is TRBJ1-1, with 11 bases aligning to TRBD1. This CDR3 has 15 residues. Germline V CDR1 and CDR2: MNHEY, SVGAGI. V dropped 5 bases and J dropped 4; count of bases not matched to a gene: 6. The CDR3 is CASSRTGGLVTEAFF. CDR3 nucleotides: TGTGCCAGCAGTCGGACAGGGGGCTTGGTCACTGAAGCTTTCTTT.

This clone was seen more than once but under ten times. The chain is built from TRBV6-1 and TRBJ1-4; D gene ambiguous. Trimming stripped 4 bases from V and 0 bases from J, with 9 bases between. Germline V lookup: CDR1 MNHNS, CDR2 SASEGT. The CDR3 length is 15 residues. The CDR3 coding sequence is TGTGCCAGCAGTGGGTACAGCTCAACTAATGAAAAACTGTTTTTT. It is translated as CASSGYSSTNEKLFF.